The 8 T cell receptor beta chains below were found in one sample sequenced in a study of shared clonotypes between healthy human individuals. The repertoire was sequenced with immunoSEQ multiplex PCR; TCRdb's copy has only in-frame clones and lacks some. This table has some 490,000 clones, over 75% appearing once. Sequenced input: PBMCs. Source of these receptors: a woman aged 40 to 49 in good health. Some clones in this sample may be carry-over from other donors' samples.

The CDR3 DNA sequence: TGTGCCAGCAGTTTATGGGATCCCAAATACAATGAGCAGTTCTTC. Amino acids: CASSLWDPKYNEQFF. This sequence joins TRBV27 and TRBJ2-1, with D unclear. The CDR3 covers 15 residues. Per the germline V gene, CDR1 is MNHEY and CDR2 is SMNVEV (reference sequence). V lost 1 base and J 4 bases, leaving 11 bases between the germline ends.

This rearrangement joins TRBV28 to TRBJ2-1; 7 nucleotides match TRBD2. Germline CDR1 and CDR2: MDHEN and SYDVKM. CDR3 length: 15 amino acids. After removal of 6 bases from V and 1 base from J, the junction contained 6 bases not matched to a gene. This CDR3 reads CASSIASGSYNEQFF. The CDR3 DNA reads as TGTGCCAGCAGCATCGCTAGCGGATCCTACAATGAGCAGTTCTTC. Variable domain in full (rest from reference TRBV28 and TRBJ2-1): DVKVTQSSRYLVKRTGEKVFLECVQDMDHENMFWYRQDPGLGLRLIYFSYDVKMKEKGDIPEGYSVSREKKERFSLILESASTNQTSMYLCASSIASGSYNEQFFGPGTRLTVL.

This clone was counted at least ten times. V gene TRBV5-1 combines with J gene TRBJ2-3; 11 bases line up with TRBD2. Germline assignment: CDR1 SGHRS and CDR2 YFSETQ. The CDR3 loop spans 16 amino acids. With V trimmed by 4 bases and J by 5 bases, 9 bases remained unmatched. The CDR3 here is CASSENRLAGGDTQYF. CDR3 nucleotides: TGCGCCAGCAGCGAGAATAGGCTAGCGGGAGGAGATACGCAGTATTTT.

On this clone: A read error likely explains this, since a far larger clone differs by one base. Other DNA sequences in the sample encode the same CDR3. The chain links TRBV10-3 to TRBJ2-2, with 7 positions matching TRBD2. The CDR3 is made up of 16 amino acids. CDR1 is ENHRY, CDR2 SYGVKD, per germline. The CDR3, as DNA: TGTGCCATCAGTGTCTCCGGGACTATGAACACCGGGGAGCTGTTTTTC. This encodes CAISVSGTMNTGELFF.

This clone was detected a few times. The rearrangement links TRBV7-8 to TRBJ2-1, with 8 bases aligning to TRBD2. The trim removed 4 bases at V and 2 bases at J, leaving 4 bases unmatched. The CDR3 covers 15 residues. Germline V lookup: CDR1 SGHVS, CDR2 FQNEAQ. CDR3 region: CASSSTGLAYNEQFF. DNA of the CDR3: TGTGCCAGCAGCTCCACGGGACTAGCCTACAATGAGCAGTTCTTC. The whole variable domain, filled in from reference TRBV7-8 and TRBJ2-1, reads GAGVSQSPRYKVAKRGQDVALRCDPISGHVSLFWYQQALGQGPEFLTYFQNEAQLDKSGLPSDRFFAERPEGSVSTLKIQRTQQEDSAVYLCASSSTGLAYNEQFFGPGTRLTVL.

The chain uses TRBV7-2 and TRBJ1-2; the match to TRBD1 covers 7 bases. CDR1 SGHTA and CDR2 FQGNSA come from the germline V gene. The CDR3 runs to 15 residues. The V segment lost 3 bases and the J segment 5 bases; nucleotides outside the gene matches: 9. The CDR3, as DNA: TGTGCCAGCAGCTTCCAAACGGGACAGCGTTATGGCTACACCTTC. It encodes CASSFQTGQRYGYTF.

On this clone: A much larger clonotype is one base distant, so this may be a read error. This chain joins TRBV9 and TRBJ2-7; 10 bases line up with TRBD2. CDR3 length equals 14 residues. Germline V lookup: CDR1 SGDLS, CDR2 YYNGEE. The V segment lost 4 bases and the J segment 5 bases; nucleotides outside the gene matches: 6. CDR3 bases: TGTGCCAGCAGCAGGGCTAGCGGGAGCCACGAGCAGTACTTC. Residues: CASSRASGSHEQYF. The variable domain in full, completed from reference TRBV9 and TRBJ2-7, reads DSGVTQTPKHLITATGQRVTLRCSPRSGDLSVYWYQQSLDQGLQFLIQYYNGEERAKGNILERFSAQQFPDLHSELNLSSLELGDSALYFCASSRASGSHEQYFGPGTRLTVT.

Turning to this clone: This likely came from a read error, as a far larger clone is one base away. Other DNA sequences within the sample encode an identical CDR3. The V call is TRBV5-1, the J call TRBJ2-7; D perhaps matches TRBD2 (5 bases). CDR1 is SGHRS and CDR2 is YFSETQ in the germline V gene. The CDR3 runs 12 residues. The CDR3 sequence: CASISDSYEQYF. The CDR3 nucleotides read TGCGCCAGCATATCGGACTCCTACGAGCAGTACTTT.